This is a list of T cell receptor beta chains from one sample in a study of shared clonotypes between healthy human individuals. Only in-frame clones appear in the TCRdb table, and some are missing; sequencing was by immunoSEQ multiplex PCR. This table has 550,000 to 850,000 clones, approximately 79% appearing once. The sequenced sample was memory CD4+ T cells sorted from blood. These receptors came from a woman under 40 in good health. CDR3s leave out the opening cysteine and the closing phenylalanine or tryptophan. The D gene is left open where the match is weak.

j_call v_call d_call cdr3_aa
TRBJ1-1 TRBV7-9 - ASSPVPRDEAF
TRBJ2-5 TRBV2 TRBD2 ASSDGLGPATRRTQY
TRBJ2-3 TRBV2 - ASSVRAGGTDTQY
TRBJ1-4 TRBV2 - ASSHRDDDNEKLF
TRBJ2-1 TRBV15 TRBD2 ATSRQGLGKHNEQF
TRBJ2-2 TRBV27 - ASSQRSLMNTGELF
TRBJ1-3 TRBV10-2 - ASSRQASGNTIY
TRBJ2-7 TRBV6-5 - ASSQVRGGPYEQY
TRBJ2-7 TRBV27 TRBD2 ASRGTSGRRSYEQY
TRBJ2-5 TRBV5-4 - ASSLVVGTQETQY
TRBJ1-1 TRBV27 TRBD1 ASSARTGKAF
TRBJ2-1 TRBV6-5 - ASSSDLGEQF
TRBJ2-1 TRBV9 TRBD1 ASSVETQGVNEQF
TRBJ1-5 TRBV10-3 TRBD1 AISRTGGDQPQH
TRBJ2-7 TRBV7-8 - ASSLLRLGASYEQY
TRBJ1-1 TRBV7-6 - ASSLASGERTEAF
TRBJ2-7 TRBV5-8 - ASSLRDRRGYEQY
TRBJ1-3 TRBV28 - ASSSTGTGNTIY